The TCR beta chain described here comes from a study of CD8 T cells in ankylosing spondylitis. This clonotype was counted at least ten times. Its antigen is currently unknown. TCRdb re-called the 5' RACE reads through MiXCR, storing one row per CDR3 protein. The sample carries more than 500,000 distinct CDR3 sequences, roughly 5% recorded once. This CDR3 is built from 14 residues. Germline V lookup: CDR1 SGHRS, CDR2 YFSETQ. Trimming pared 0 bases from V and 5 bases from J, leaving 9 bases between. Whole-study findings and limits: Among TCR beta sequences, a motif of 7 to 9 highly homologous variants appeared characteristic of ankylosing spondylitis blood. Within peripheral blood, clones linked to disease were CD8+ and relatively rare. Before this, some motif variants had been reported in reactive arthritis synovial fluid and blood. The clones that were linked to disease were reported to be significantly enriched in matched synovial fluid samples from ankylosing spondylitis patients.

This sequence joins TRBV5-1 and TRBJ1-5; possibly TRBD1 for D (6 bases). The clonotype comes from a male donor with ankylosing spondylitis. The sequencing sample was made of blood, either unsorted or a sorted T cell fraction (not recorded which). In DNA form, the CDR3 reads TGCGCCAGCAGCTTGGGGTACAGGGATCAGCCCCAGCATTTT. It translates to CASSLGYRDQPQHF.